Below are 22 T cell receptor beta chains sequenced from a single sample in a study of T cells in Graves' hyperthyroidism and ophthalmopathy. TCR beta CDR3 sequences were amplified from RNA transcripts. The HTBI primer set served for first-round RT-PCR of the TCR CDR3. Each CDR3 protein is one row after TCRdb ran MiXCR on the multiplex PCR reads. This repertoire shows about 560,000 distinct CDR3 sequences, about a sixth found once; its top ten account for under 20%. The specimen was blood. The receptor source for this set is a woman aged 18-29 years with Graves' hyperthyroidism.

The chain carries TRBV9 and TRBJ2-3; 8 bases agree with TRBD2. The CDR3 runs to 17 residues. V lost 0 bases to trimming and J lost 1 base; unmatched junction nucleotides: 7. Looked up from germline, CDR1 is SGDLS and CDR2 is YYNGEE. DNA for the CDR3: TGTGCCAGCAGCGTAGCTCTGGGACTAGGGGGCACAGATACGCAGTATTTT. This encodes CASSVALGLGGTDTQYF.

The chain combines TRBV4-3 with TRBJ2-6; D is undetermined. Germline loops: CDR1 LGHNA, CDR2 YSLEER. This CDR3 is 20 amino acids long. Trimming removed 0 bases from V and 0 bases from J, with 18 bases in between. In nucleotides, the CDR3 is TGCGCCAGCAGCCAAGAAATCCCCTCGTCGCCCCTCTCTGGGGCCAACGTCCTGACTTTC. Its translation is CASSQEIPSSPLSGANVLTF.

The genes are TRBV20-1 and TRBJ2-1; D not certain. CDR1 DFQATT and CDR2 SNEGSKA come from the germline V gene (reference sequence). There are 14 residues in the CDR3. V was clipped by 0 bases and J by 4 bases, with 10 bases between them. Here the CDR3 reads CSAREDSVYNEQFF. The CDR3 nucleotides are TGCAGTGCTAGAGAGGATTCTGTGTACAATGAGCAGTTCTTC.

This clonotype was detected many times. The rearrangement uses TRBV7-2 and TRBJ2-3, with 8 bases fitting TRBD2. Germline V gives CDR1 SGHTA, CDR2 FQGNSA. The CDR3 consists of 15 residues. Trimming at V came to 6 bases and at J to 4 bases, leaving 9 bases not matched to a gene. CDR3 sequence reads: CASRPGTSISDTQYF. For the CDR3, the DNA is TGTGCCAGCAGACCCGGGACTAGTATTTCAGATACGCAGTATTTT.

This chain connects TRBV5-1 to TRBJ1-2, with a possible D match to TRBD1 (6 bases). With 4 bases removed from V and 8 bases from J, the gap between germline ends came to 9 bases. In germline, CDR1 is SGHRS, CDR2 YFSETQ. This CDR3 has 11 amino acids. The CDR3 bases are TGCGCCAGCAGCAAGGGGGGCGGCTACACCTTC. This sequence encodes CASSKGGGYTF.

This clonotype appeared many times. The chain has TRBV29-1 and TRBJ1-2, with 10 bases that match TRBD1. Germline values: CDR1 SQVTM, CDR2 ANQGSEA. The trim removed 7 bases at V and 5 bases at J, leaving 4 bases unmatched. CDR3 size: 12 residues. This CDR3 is CSEGGQGYGYTF. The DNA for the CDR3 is TGCAGCGAAGGGGGACAGGGGTATGGCTACACCTTC.

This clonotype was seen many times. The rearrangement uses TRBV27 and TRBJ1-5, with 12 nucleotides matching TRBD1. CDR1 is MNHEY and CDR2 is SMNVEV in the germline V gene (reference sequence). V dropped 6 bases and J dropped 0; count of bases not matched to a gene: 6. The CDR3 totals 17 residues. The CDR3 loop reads CASSPGTGGGSNQPQHF. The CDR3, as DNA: TGTGCCAGCAGCCCCGGGACAGGGGGCGGTAGCAATCAGCCCCAGCATTTT.

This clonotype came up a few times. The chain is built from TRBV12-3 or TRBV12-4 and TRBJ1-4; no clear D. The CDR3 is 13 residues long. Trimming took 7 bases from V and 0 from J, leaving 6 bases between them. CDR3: CASTDATNEKLFF. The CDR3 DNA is TGTGCCAGCACGGATGCAACTAATGAAAAACTGTTTTTT.

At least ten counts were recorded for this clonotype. In nucleotides, the CDR3 is TGTGCCACTAGATCCAGGGGGAACACTGAAGCTTTCTTT. Encoded protein: CATRSRGNTEAFF. The genes are TRBV24-1 and TRBJ1-1; D is perhaps TRBD1 (6 bases). The germline CDR1 and CDR2 sequences are KGHDR and SFDVKD. Trimming took 10 bases from V and 1 from J, leaving 12 bases between them. This CDR3 comprises 13 residues.

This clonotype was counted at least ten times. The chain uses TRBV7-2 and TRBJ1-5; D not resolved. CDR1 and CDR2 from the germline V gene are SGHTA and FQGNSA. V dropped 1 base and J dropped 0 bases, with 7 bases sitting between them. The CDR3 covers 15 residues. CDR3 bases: TGTGCCAGCAGCTTAGGGGATTATAGCAATCAGCCCCAGCATTTT. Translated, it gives CASSLGDYSNQPQHF.

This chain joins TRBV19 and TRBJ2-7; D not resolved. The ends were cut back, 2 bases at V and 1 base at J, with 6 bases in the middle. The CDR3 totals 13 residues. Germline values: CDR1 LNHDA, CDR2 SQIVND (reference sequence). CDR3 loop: CASSIRFSYEQYF. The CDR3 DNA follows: TGTGCCAGTAGTATACGGTTTTCCTACGAGCAGTACTTC. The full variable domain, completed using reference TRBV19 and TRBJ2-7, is DGGITQSPKYLFRKEGQNVTLSCEQNLNHDAMYWYRQDPGQGLRLIYYSQIVNDFQKGDIAEGYSVSREKKESFPLTVTSAQKNPTAFYLCASSIRFSYEQYFGPGTRLTVT.

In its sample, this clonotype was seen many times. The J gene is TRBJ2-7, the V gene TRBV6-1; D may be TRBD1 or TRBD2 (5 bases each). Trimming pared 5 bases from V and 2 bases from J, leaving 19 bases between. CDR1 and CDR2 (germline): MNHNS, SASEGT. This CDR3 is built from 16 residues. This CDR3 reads CASSTGHGTPPYEQYF. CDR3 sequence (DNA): TGTGCCAGCAGTACCGGCCACGGGACGCCACCCTACGAGCAGTACTTC.

In DNA form, the CDR3 reads TGCGCCAGCAGCCCAAAACATTCAGGCCAGCCCCAGCATTTT. Protein: CASSPKHSGQPQHF. The chain links TRBV4-1 to TRBJ1-5; D is uncertain. CDR3 length: 14 residues. Germline CDR1 is MGHRA and CDR2 is YSYEKL. V was trimmed by 4 bases and J by 7 bases, leaving 14 bases between them.

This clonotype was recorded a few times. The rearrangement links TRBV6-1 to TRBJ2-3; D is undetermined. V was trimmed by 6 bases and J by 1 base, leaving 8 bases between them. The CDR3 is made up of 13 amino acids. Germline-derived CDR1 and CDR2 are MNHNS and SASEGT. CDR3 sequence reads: CASRSQGTDTQYF. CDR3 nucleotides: TGTGCCAGCAGGTCCCAAGGCACAGATACGCAGTATTTT.

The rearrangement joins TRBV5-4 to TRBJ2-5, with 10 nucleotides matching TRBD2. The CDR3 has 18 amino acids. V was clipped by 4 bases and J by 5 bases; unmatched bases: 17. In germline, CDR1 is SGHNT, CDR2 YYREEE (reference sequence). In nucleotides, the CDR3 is TGTGCCAGCAGCCACCATGTAGCAGCGGGAGGGCCGGGTGAGACCCAGTACTTC. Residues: CASSHHVAAGGPGETQYF.

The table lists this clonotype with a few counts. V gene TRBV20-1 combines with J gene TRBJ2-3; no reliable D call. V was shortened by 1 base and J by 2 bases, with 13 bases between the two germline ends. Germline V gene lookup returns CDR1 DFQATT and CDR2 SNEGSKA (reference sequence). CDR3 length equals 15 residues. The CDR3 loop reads CSARAPGRNTDTQYF. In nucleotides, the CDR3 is TGCAGTGCTAGAGCCCCAGGACGGAACACAGATACGCAGTATTTT.

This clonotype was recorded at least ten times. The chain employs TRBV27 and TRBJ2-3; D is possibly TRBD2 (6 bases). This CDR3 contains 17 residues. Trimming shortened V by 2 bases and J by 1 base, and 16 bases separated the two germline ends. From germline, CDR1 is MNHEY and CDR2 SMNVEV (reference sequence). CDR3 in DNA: TGTGCCAGCAGTTTAGAGGGTATCGGGAGAGGCACAGATACGCAGTATTTT. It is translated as CASSLEGIGRGTDTQYF.

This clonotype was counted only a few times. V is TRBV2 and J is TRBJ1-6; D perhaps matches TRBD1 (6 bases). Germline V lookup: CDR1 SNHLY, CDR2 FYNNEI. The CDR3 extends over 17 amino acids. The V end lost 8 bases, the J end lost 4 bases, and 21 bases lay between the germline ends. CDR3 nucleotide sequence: TGTGCCAGCTTTCTTTCTGATACAGGGCGTTATAATTCACCCCTCCACTTT. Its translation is CASFLSDTGRYNSPLHF.

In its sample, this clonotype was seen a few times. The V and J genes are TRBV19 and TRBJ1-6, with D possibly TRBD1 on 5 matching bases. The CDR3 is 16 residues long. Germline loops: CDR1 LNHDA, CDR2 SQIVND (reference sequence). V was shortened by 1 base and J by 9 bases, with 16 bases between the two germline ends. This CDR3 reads CASSIAGGRLGSPLHF. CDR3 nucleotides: TGTGCCAGTAGTATAGCCGGGGGACGGCTCGGTTCACCCCTCCACTTT.

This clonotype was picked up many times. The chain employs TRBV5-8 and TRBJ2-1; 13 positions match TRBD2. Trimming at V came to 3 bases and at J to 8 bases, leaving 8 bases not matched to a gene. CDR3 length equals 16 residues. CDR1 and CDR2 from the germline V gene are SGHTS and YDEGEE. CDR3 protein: CASSSLGLAGQDEQFF. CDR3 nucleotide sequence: TGTGCCAGCAGCTCCCTGGGACTAGCGGGGCAGGATGAGCAGTTCTTC.

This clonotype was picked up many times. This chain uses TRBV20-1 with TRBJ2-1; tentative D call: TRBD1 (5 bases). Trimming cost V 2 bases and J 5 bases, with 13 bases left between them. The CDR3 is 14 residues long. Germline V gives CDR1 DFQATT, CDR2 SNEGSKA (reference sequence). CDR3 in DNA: TGCAGTGCTAGATTCCAGGGTCTTAACAATGAGCAGTTCTTC. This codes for CSARFQGLNNEQFF.

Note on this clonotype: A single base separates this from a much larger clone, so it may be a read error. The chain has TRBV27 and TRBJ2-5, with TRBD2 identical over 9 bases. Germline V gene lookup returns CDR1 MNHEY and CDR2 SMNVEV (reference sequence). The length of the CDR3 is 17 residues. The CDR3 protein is CASSTTSGRGPQETRYF. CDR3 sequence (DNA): TGTGCCAGCAGTACGACTAGCGGACGGGGCCCCCAAGAGACCCGGTACTTC.